The rows below give T cell receptor beta chains drawn from one sample of a study of PD-L1 blockade in urothelial cancer. Measured with immunoSEQ multiplex PCR; TCRdb has only the in-frame clones, and not every one. In the table there are tens of thousands of clones, 80% to 90% of which are singletons. The sample was PBMCs, taken around atezolizumab (anti-PD-L1) treatment. The receptors originated from a man aged 55 to 70 with urothelial cancer. CDR3s include the opening cysteine and the closing phenylalanine or tryptophan. The D gene is left open where the match is weak. A clone size is listed for some rows: how often the clone was seen (once, few, many), or a class if it is expanded.

J gene	V gene	D gene	CDR3 length	clone size	CDR3 protein	CDR3 DNA
TRBJ2-6	TRBV19	NA	13	NA	CASSPRGANVLTF	TGTGCCAGTAGTCCCCGTGGGGCCAACGTCCTGACTTTC
TRBJ1-2	TRBV7-2	NA	16	few	CASSHSHRRDAYGYTF	TGTGCCAGCAGCCACAGCCATCGGAGGGATGCCTATGGCTACACCTTC
TRBJ2-1	TRBV7-9	NA	13	NA	CASGIDSHNEQFF	TGTGCCAGCGGAATCGACAGTCACAATGAGCAGTTCTTC
TRBJ2-5	TRBV6-1	TRBD2	15	NA	CASSEVSGGPKTQYF	TGTGCCAGCAGTGAAGTTAGCGGGGGGCCGAAGACCCAGTACTTC
TRBJ1-6	TRBV4-1	NA	17	medium-sized	CASSQAFREFVGSPLHF	TGCGCCAGCAGCCAAGCCTTTCGGGAGTTCGTGGGGTCACCCCTCCACTTT
TRBJ1-1	TRBV7-9	NA	15	few	CASSFRQTWNTEAFF	TGTGCCAGCAGCTTCAGACAGACCTGGAACACTGAAGCTTTCTTT
TRBJ1-2	TRBV25-1	NA	13	NA	CASRAPYGGGYTF	TGTGCCAGCAGGGCCCCTTATGGGGGGGGCTACACCTTC
TRBJ1-2	TRBV6-6	TRBD1	14	NA	CASRAGTANYGYTF	TGTGCCAGCAGGGCAGGGACAGCCAACTATGGCTACACCTTC
TRBJ1-1	TRBV6-5	NA	11	few	CATIQGHEAFF	TGTGCCACTATCCAGGGGCATGAAGCTTTCTTT
TRBJ2-3	TRBV27	TRBD2	16	NA	CASRLNTGLATDTQYF	TGTGCCAGCAGACTAAATACGGGACTAGCGACAGATACGCAGTATTTT
TRBJ2-1	TRBV5-1	TRBD2	15	NA	CASSLALAGTDEQFF	TGCGCCAGCAGCTTGGCACTAGCGGGGACGGATGAGCAGTTCTTC
TRBJ2-1	TRBV30	TRBD1	13	NA	CAWSVQGANEQFF	TGTGCCTGGAGTGTACAGGGGGCGAATGAGCAGTTCTTC
TRBJ2-3	TRBV6-1	NA	13	NA	CASTFGGTDTQYF	TGTGCCAGCACCTTCGGGGGCACAGATACGCAGTATTTT
TRBJ1-5	TRBV7-2	NA	15	few	CASSLDSFGNQPQHF	TGTGCCAGCAGCTTAGACTCTTTCGGCAATCAGCCCCAGCATTTT
TRBJ1-1	TRBV5-6	NA	14	NA	CASSSGGTDTEAFF	TGTGCCAGCAGCTCTGGGGGGACGGACACTGAAGCTTTCTTT
TRBJ2-1	TRBV11-2	NA	11	NA	CASSSWGSPFF	TGTGCCAGCAGCTCATGGGGCAGTCCGTTCTTC
TRBJ1-1	TRBV6-6	NA	13	NA	CASLAAQNTEAFF	TGTGCCAGCTTGGCCGCCCAAAACACTGAAGCTTTCTTT
TRBJ2-3	TRBV18	TRBD1	16	NA	CASSLRTGGAGDTQYF	TGTGCCAGCTCCCTCAGGACAGGGGGCGCAGGGGATACGCAGTATTTT
TRBJ2-2	TRBV7-2	TRBD2	15	NA	CASSWAGGRTGELFF	TGTGCCAGCAGTTGGGCGGGGGGGCGCACCGGGGAGCTGTTTTTT
TRBJ2-1	TRBV18	TRBD2	16	NA	CASSPPRGGTYNEQFF	TGTGCCAGCTCACCTCCCCGCGGGGGAACCTACAATGAGCAGTTCTTC
TRBJ2-7	TRBV4-1	NA	13	NA	CASSRGSTYEQYF	TGCGCCAGCAGCCGGGGCTCAACCTACGAGCAGTACTTC
TRBJ2-1	TRBV28	TRBD2	17	NA	CASSSVRLAGNYNEQFF	TGTGCCAGCAGTTCCGTCCGACTAGCGGGGAACTACAATGAGCAGTTCTTC
TRBJ2-1	TRBV20-1	NA	10	NA	CSASSHEQFF	TGCAGTGCTAGCTCCCATGAGCAGTTCTTC
TRBJ2-7	TRBV7-2	TRBD2	15	NA	CASSLEISGGYEQYF	TGTGCCAGCAGCTTAGAGATTAGCGGGGGGTACGAGCAGTACTTC
TRBJ2-7	TRBV6-5	TRBD1	15	NA	CASTVYRDRGYEQYF	TGTGCCAGCACTGTGTACCGGGACAGGGGCTACGAGCAGTACTTC